This T cell receptor beta chain derives from a study of shared clonotypes between healthy human individuals. Generated by immunoSEQ multiplex PCR, the TCRdb table keeps only in-frame clones and is missing some. The sample lists about 2 million clones; roughly 95% were seen once. Trimming stripped 4 bases from V and 2 bases from J, with 7 bases between. Looked up from germline, CDR1 is SGHRS and CDR2 is YFSETQ. The CDR3 sequence is 14 residues long. A note on this clone: Its antigen is not known. Other DNA sequences in the sample encode the same CDR3.

Study-wide results and limits: Unshared clonotypes carried lower generation probabilities than those common to all four donors. Deeper or shallower sequencing was expected to change how clonotypes are shared among donors.

The chain carries TRBV5-1 and TRBJ2-6; D remains unclear. The origin of this receptor is a man between 18 and 29 years old in good health. The specimen was naive CD4+ T cells sorted from blood. Subset in this sample: CD45RA+ positively selected. In DNA form, the CDR3 reads TGCGCCAGCAGCCTAGTGGCTGGGGCCAACGTCCTGACTTTC. This gives the protein CASSLVAGANVLTF.